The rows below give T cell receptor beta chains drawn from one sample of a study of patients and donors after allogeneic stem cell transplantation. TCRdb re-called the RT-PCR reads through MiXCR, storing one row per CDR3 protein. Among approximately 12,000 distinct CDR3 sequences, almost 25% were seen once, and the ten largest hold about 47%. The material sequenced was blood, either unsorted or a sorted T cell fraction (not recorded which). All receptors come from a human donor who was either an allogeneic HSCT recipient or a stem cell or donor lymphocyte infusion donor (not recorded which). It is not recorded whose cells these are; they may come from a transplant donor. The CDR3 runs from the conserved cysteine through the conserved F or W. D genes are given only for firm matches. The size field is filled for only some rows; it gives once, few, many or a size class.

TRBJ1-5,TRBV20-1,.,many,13,CSAREGFNQPQHF,TGCAGTGCTAGAGAGGGATTCAATCAGCCCCAGCATTTT
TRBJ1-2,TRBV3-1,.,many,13,CASSQDTRNGYTF,TGTGCCAGCAGCCAAGACACCCGAAATGGCTACACCTTC
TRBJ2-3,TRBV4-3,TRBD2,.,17,CASSQVKRGPITDTQYF,TGCGCCAGCAGCCAAGTTAAGCGGGGGCCCATCACAGATACGCAGTATTTT
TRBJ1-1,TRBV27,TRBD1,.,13,CASSFRGSTEAFF,TGTGCCAGCAGTTTCAGGGGGTCCACTGAAGCTTTCTTT
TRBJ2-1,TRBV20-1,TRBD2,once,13,CSAWRLAGVLQFF,TGCAGTGCCTGGAGGCTAGCGGGAGTCTTGCAGTTCTTC
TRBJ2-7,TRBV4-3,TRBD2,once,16,CASSQDQLAGSAEQYF,TGCGCCAGCAGCCAAGATCAACTAGCGGGATCGGCCGAGCAGTACTTC
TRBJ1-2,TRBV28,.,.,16,CASSLPGTAVGYGYTF,TGTGCCAGCAGTTTACCGGGGACCGCGGTGGGCTATGGCTACACCTTC
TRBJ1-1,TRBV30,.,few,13,CAWEQGPGTEAFF,TGTGCCTGGGAGCAGGGGCCGGGGACTGAAGCTTTCTTT
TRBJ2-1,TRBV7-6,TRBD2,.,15,CASSLGTSGRNEQFF,TGTGCCAGCAGCCTAGGGACTAGCGGGAGAAATGAGCAGTTCTTC
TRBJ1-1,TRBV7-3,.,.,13,CASSLRGWTEAFF,TGTGCCAGCAGCTTAAGGGGGTGGACTGAAGCTTTCTTT
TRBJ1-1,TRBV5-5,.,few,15,CASSFDFQGNTEAFF,TGTGCCAGCAGCTTCGACTTTCAGGGGAACACTGAAGCTTTCTTT
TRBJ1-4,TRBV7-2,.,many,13,CASSPPSNEKLFF,TGTGCCAGCAGCCCCCCAAGTAATGAAAAACTGTTTTTT
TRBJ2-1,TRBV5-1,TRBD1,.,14,CASDPDRGGNEQFF,TGCGCCAGCGACCCGGACAGGGGCGGGAATGAGCAGTTCTTC
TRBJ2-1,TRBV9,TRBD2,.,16,CASSVVSSGSGNEQFF,TGTGCCAGCAGCGTAGTTTCTAGCGGGAGCGGGAATGAGCAGTTCTTC
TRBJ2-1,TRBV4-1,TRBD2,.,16,CASSQGLAGPGNEQFF,TGCGCCAGCAGCCAAGGACTAGCGGGCCCTGGGAATGAGCAGTTCTTC
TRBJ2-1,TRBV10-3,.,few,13,CAISELAGNEQFF,TGTGCCATCAGTGAGTTGGCGGGGAATGAGCAGTTCTTC
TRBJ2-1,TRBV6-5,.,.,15,CASSPLGLFYNEQFF,TGTGCCAGCAGTCCCCTTGGGCTTTTCTACAATGAGCAGTTCTTC
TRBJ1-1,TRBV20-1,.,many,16,CSARAQPQTGNTEAFF,TGCAGTGCTAGAGCCCAACCTCAGACAGGGAACACTGAAGCTTTCTTT
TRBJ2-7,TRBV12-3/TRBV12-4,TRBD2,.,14,CASTLGLAGGEQYF,TGTGCCAGCACCCTGGGACTAGCGGGAGGCGAGCAGTACTTC
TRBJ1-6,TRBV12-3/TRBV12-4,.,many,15,CASSLGMDPRTDLHF,TGTGCCAGCAGTTTAGGTATGGACCCTCGCACAGACCTCCACTTT
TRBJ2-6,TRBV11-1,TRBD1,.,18,CASSPRDRGFSGANVLTF,TGTGCCAGCAGCCCCCGGGACAGGGGGTTTTCTGGGGCCAACGTCCTGACTTTC
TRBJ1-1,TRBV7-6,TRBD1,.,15,CASSLETGANTEAFF,TGTGCCAGCAGCTTAGAGACAGGGGCTAACACTGAAGCTTTCTTT
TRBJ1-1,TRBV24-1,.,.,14,CATSDRQVNTEAFF,TGTGCCACCAGTGATCGGCAGGTCAACACTGAAGCTTTCTTT
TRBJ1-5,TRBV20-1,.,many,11,CSAAGIQPQHF,TGCAGTGCCGCAGGGATTCAGCCCCAGCATTTT
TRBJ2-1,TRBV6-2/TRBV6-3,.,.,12,CASSYFYNEQFF,TGTGCCAGCAGTTACTTCTACAATGAGCAGTTCTTC
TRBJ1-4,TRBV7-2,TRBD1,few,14,CASSIDRGPEKLFF,TGTGCCAGCAGCATAGACAGGGGGCCCGAAAAACTGTTTTTT
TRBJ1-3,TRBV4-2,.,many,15,CASSQDLVLGNTIYF,TGTGCCAGCAGCCAAGATCTGGTCCTTGGAAACACCATATATTTT
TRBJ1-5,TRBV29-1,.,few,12,CSVANVGQPQHF,TGCAGCGTTGCCAACGTGGGCCAGCCCCAGCATTTT
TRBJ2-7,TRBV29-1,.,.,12,CSVHGGTYEQYF,TGCAGCGTCCACGGGGGCACCTACGAGCAGTACTTC
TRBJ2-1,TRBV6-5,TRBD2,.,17,CASTGTSGRARYNEQFF,TGTGCCAGCACCGGGACTAGCGGGAGGGCACGGTACAATGAGCAGTTCTTC
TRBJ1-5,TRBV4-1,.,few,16,CASSQVPGAGSQPQHF,TGCGCCAGCAGCCAAGTTCCGGGAGCAGGAAGTCAGCCCCAGCATTTT
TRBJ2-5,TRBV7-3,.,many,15,CASSLTGRLGETQYF,TGTGCCAGCAGCTTAACAGGCAGACTTGGAGAGACCCAGTACTTC
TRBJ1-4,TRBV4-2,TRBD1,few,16,CASSQDTGTGHEKLFF,TGTGCCAGCAGCCAAGATACCGGGACAGGGCATGAAAAACTGTTTTTT
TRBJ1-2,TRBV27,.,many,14,CASSPRGGTNGYTF,TGTGCCAGCAGTCCCCGGGGAGGGACTAATGGCTACACCTTC